Listed below are T cell receptor beta chains from one sample, sequenced in a study of cytomegalovirus exposure and HLA in healthy donors. Here immunoSEQ multiplex PCR was the method, and the copy in TCRdb shows in-frame clones only, minus some. Here the sample spans 90,000 to 100,000 clones, roughly three quarters being singletons. The sample comprised PBMCs. The receptors derive from a female donor in good health and CMV-seronegative. CDR3s include the opening cysteine and the closing phenylalanine or tryptophan. Each record gives: J gene, D gene, clone size, CDR3 length, V gene, CDR3 DNA, CDR3 protein. D genes are given only for firm matches. A clone size is listed for some rows: how often the clone was seen (once, few, many), or a class if it is expanded.

j_gene: TRBJ2-5
d_gene: -
abundance: -
len: 13
v_gene: TRBV6-1
CDR3nt: TGTGCCAGCAGTCGCGGAGATCAAGAGACCCAGTACTTC
CDR3aa: CASSRGDQETQYF

j_gene: TRBJ2-2
d_gene: TRBD1
abundance: once
len: 16
v_gene: TRBV5-4
CDR3nt: TGTGCCAGCAGCTACCCGGGACAGGGTGGCTCCGGGGAGCTGTTTTTT
CDR3aa: CASSYPGQGGSGELFF

j_gene: TRBJ2-7
d_gene: -
abundance: -
len: 20
v_gene: TRBV2
CDR3nt: TGTGCCAGCAGTGAAGCGGACCGGGACAAGAGGGTAGGGGAGGGTTACGAGCAGTACTTC
CDR3aa: CASSEADRDKRVGEGYEQYF

j_gene: TRBJ2-4
d_gene: -
abundance: few
len: 15
v_gene: TRBV5-1
CDR3nt: TGCGCCAGCAGCCCCCGTGGGCTTTCAGGTGACATTCAGTACTTC
CDR3aa: CASSPRGLSGDIQYF

j_gene: TRBJ2-6
d_gene: -
abundance: -
len: 12
v_gene: TRBV7-6
CDR3nt: TGTGCCAGCAGCCCCCGTGAGGACGTCCTGACTTTC
CDR3aa: CASSPREDVLTF

j_gene: TRBJ2-7
d_gene: TRBD1
abundance: -
len: 14
v_gene: TRBV9
CDR3nt: TGTGCCAGCAGCGTCGGGACAGAAGCTTACGAGCAGTACTTC
CDR3aa: CASSVGTEAYEQYF

j_gene: TRBJ2-7
d_gene: -
abundance: few
len: 14
v_gene: TRBV7-3
CDR3nt: TGTGCCAGCAGCTTAACGGGCAACTCCTACGAGCAGTACTTC
CDR3aa: CASSLTGNSYEQYF

j_gene: TRBJ1-1
d_gene: TRBD1
abundance: -
len: 13
v_gene: TRBV30
CDR3nt: TGTGCCTGGAGCCAAACAGGGGGCACTGAAGCTTTCTTT
CDR3aa: CAWSQTGGTEAFF

j_gene: TRBJ2-2
d_gene: -
abundance: -
len: 13
v_gene: TRBV4-2
CDR3nt: TGTGCCAGCAGCCAAGATGCGGCCGGGGAGCTGTTTTTT
CDR3aa: CASSQDAAGELFF

j_gene: TRBJ1-3
d_gene: -
abundance: -
len: 18
v_gene: TRBV19
CDR3nt: TGTGCCAGTAGTAAAAGCTTACGGTTTGAGGGCTCCGGAAACACCATATATTTT
CDR3aa: CASSKSLRFEGSGNTIYF

j_gene: TRBJ2-1
d_gene: -
abundance: -
len: 14
v_gene: TRBV28
CDR3nt: TGTGCCAGCCTACGGGGTGGGTATTACAATGAGCAGTTCTTC
CDR3aa: CASLRGGYYNEQFF

j_gene: TRBJ1-2
d_gene: -
abundance: -
len: 14
v_gene: TRBV4-2
CDR3nt: TGTGCCAGCAGCCAAGTAAAGGCGTCGGGTGGCTACACCTTC
CDR3aa: CASSQVKASGGYTF

j_gene: TRBJ2-3
d_gene: -
abundance: -
len: 15
v_gene: TRBV2
CDR3nt: TGTGCCAGCAGTCCTTGGACTGGAAGCACAGATACGCAGTATTTT
CDR3aa: CASSPWTGSTDTQYF

j_gene: TRBJ1-5
d_gene: -
abundance: -
len: 15
v_gene: TRBV6-1
CDR3nt: TGTGCCAGCAGTGAAAGTGGGGCCTCAAATCAGCCCCAGCATTTT
CDR3aa: CASSESGASNQPQHF

j_gene: TRBJ1-2
d_gene: -
abundance: -
len: 12
v_gene: TRBV30
CDR3nt: TGTGCCTGGAGTTTTTCTGAGACAGACTACACCTTC
CDR3aa: CAWSFSETDYTF

j_gene: TRBJ2-1
d_gene: -
abundance: -
len: 16
v_gene: TRBV28
CDR3nt: TGTGCCAGCAGGGGTGGGCGGGCGAGCTCCTACAATGAGCAGTTCTTC
CDR3aa: CASRGGRASSYNEQFF

j_gene: TRBJ1-1
d_gene: -
abundance: -
len: 14
v_gene: TRBV28
CDR3nt: TGTGCCAGCAGGTGGACACCCATGAACACTGAAGCTTTCTTT
CDR3aa: CASRWTPMNTEAFF

j_gene: TRBJ2-3
d_gene: -
abundance: -
len: 13
v_gene: TRBV6-4
CDR3nt: TGTGCCAGCAGTGATACCTACACAGATACGCAGTATTTT
CDR3aa: CASSDTYTDTQYF

j_gene: TRBJ2-6
d_gene: -
abundance: -
len: 15
v_gene: TRBV7-9
CDR3nt: TGTGCCAGCAGCCCCGACAAGTCTGGGGCCAACGTCCTGACTTTC
CDR3aa: CASSPDKSGANVLTF

j_gene: TRBJ1-5
d_gene: -
abundance: -
len: 14
v_gene: TRBV29-1
CDR3nt: TGCAGCGTTTGGTCGGGCTGGGAGAATCAGCCCCAGCATTTT
CDR3aa: CSVWSGWENQPQHF

j_gene: TRBJ2-5
d_gene: TRBD1
abundance: -
len: 15
v_gene: TRBV5-6
CDR3nt: TGTGCCAGCAGCGGGCCGGGACAGGGGGAAGAGACCCAGTACTTC
CDR3aa: CASSGPGQGEETQYF

j_gene: TRBJ1-2
d_gene: TRBD1
abundance: -
len: 14
v_gene: TRBV30
CDR3nt: TGTGCCTGGACCCCCAGGGGGCGGGGCTATGGCTACACCTTC
CDR3aa: CAWTPRGRGYGYTF

j_gene: TRBJ1-1
d_gene: -
abundance: -
len: 13
v_gene: TRBV9
CDR3nt: TGTGCCAGCACCTATCAAGAGAACACTGAAGCTTTCTTT
CDR3aa: CASTYQENTEAFF

j_gene: TRBJ1-1
d_gene: -
abundance: -
len: 13
v_gene: TRBV19
CDR3nt: TGTGCCAGTGCCCTACCCGCGAACACTGAAGCTTTCTTT
CDR3aa: CASALPANTEAFF

j_gene: TRBJ2-2
d_gene: -
abundance: few
len: 16
v_gene: TRBV28
CDR3nt: TGTGCCAGCAGCGCCCGGGGTTTAGAAGGGCCCGGGGAGCTGTTTTTT
CDR3aa: CASSARGLEGPGELFF